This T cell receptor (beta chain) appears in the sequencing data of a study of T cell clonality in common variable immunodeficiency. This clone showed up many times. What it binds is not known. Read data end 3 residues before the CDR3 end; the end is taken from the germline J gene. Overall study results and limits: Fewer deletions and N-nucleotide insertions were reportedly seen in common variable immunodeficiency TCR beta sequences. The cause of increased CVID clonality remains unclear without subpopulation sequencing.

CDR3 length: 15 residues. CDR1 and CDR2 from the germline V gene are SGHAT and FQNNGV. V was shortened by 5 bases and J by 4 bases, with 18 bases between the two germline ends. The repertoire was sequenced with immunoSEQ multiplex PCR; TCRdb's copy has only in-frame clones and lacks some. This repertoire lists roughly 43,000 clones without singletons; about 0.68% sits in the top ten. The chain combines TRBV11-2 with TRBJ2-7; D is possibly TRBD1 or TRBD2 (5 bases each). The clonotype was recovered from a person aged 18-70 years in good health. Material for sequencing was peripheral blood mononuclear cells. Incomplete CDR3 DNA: TGTGCCAGCAGCCCGAGGCATCAAGAGGGGTACGAG. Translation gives CASSPRHQEGYE. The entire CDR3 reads CASSPRHQEGYEQYF.